This T cell receptor (beta chain) was captured by sequencing in a study of radiotherapy plus CTLA-4 blockade in lung cancer. In the study overall: Among patients, approximately 17% showed objective responses, and 30% to 35% had disease control. General study findings and limits: Radiotherapy was combined with ipilimumab, and tumor-derived TCR clones then expanded in blood. In blood, early T cell clone dynamics reportedly predicted response best, together with interferon-beta.

TCRdb's table, derived via immunoSEQ multiplex PCR, lists solely in-frame clones and lacks some. The data show some 100,000 clones, approximately 84% seen once. Germline V gives CDR1 SGHDT, CDR2 YYEEEE. Trimming took 2 bases from V and 8 from J, leaving 8 bases between them. The CDR3 runs 13 residues. About this clone: Its specificity is not known.

Lung cancer patients with chemo-refractory metastatic non-small-cell disease were given focal radiation plus CTLA-4 blockade with ipilimumab. This clonotype was sampled from a human donor with non-small cell lung cancer who had a partial response to radiotherapy plus ipilimumab. The V gene is TRBV5-6, the J gene TRBJ1-6; no firm D call. The sample consisted of peripheral blood, taken from a patient treated with radiotherapy plus ipilimumab. The CDR3 protein is CASSFPSDSPLHF. The CDR3 DNA sequence: TGTGCCAGCAGCTTCCCGTCCGATTCACCCCTCCACTTT.